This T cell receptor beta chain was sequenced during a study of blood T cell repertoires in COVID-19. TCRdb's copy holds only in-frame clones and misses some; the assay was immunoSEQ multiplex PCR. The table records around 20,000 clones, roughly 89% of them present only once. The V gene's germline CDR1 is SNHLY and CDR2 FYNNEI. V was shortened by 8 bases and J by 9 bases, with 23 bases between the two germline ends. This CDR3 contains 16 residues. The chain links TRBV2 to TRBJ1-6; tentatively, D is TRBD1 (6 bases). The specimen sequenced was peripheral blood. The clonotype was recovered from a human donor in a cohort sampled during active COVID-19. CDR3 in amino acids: CASPAGAARVGSPLHF. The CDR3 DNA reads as TGTGCCAGCCCGGCAGGGGCCGCTCGTGTCGGTTCACCCCTCCACTTT.